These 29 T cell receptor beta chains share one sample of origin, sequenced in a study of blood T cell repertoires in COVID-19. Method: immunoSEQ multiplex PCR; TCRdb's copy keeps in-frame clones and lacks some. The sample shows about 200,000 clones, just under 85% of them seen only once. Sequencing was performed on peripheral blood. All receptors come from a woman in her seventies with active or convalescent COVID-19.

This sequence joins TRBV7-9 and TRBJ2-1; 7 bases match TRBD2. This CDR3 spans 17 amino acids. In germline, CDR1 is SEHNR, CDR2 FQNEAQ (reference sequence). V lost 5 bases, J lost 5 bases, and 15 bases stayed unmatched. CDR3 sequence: CASSRYAWAGDNNEQFF. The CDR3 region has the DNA TGTGCCAGCAGCCGGTACGCCTGGGCGGGAGATAACAATGAGCAGTTCTTC.

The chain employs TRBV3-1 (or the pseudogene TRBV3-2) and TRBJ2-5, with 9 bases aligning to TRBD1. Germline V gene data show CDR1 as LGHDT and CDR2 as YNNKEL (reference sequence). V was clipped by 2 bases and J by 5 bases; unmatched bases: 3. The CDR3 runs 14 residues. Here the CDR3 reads CASSQYRGRETQYF. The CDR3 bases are TGTGCCAGCAGCCAATACAGGGGGCGGGAGACCCAGTACTTC.

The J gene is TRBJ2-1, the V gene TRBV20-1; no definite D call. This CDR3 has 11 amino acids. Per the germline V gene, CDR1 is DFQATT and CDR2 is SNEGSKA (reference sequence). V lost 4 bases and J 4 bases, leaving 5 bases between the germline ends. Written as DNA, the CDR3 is TGCAGTGCTAAAATATACAATGAGCAGTTCTTC. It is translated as CSAKIYNEQFF.

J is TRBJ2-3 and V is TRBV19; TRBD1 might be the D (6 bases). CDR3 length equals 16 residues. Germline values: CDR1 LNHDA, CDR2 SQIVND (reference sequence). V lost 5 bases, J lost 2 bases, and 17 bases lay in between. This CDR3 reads CASSLLGQTNTDTQYF. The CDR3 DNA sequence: TGTGCCAGTAGTTTACTCGGACAGACGAACACAGATACGCAGTATTTT.

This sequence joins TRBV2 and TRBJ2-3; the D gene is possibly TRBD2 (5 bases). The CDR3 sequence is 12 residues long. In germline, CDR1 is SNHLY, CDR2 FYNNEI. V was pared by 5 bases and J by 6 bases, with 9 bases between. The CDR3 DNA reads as TGTGCCAGCAGTCGACTAACCGATACGCAGTATTTT. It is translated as CASSRLTDTQYF.

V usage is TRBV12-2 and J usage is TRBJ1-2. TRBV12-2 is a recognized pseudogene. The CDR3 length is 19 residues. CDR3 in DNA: TGTGCAAGTCGCACCGATCGGGCGCTACGGGGTCTACAAGACTATGGCTACACCTTC. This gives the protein CASRTDRALRGLQDYGYTF.

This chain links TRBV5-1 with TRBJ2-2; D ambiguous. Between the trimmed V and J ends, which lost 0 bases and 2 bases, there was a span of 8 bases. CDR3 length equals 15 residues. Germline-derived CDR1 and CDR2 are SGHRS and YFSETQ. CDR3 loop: CASSLGSVNTGELFF. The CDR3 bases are TGCGCCAGCAGCTTGGGGAGTGTTAACACCGGGGAGCTGTTTTTT.

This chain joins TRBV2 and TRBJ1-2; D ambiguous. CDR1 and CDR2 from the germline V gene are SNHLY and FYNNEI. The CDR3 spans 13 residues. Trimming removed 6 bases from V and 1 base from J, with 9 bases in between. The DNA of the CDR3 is TGTGCCAGCAGCTACAGCTTTAACTATGGCTACACCTTC. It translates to CASSYSFNYGYTF.

Written as DNA, the CDR3 is TGTGCCAGCAGCCAACAGGGGAACACTGAAGCTTTCTTT. This gives the protein CASSQQGNTEAFF. The V and J genes are TRBV11-1 and TRBJ1-1; the D gene is possibly TRBD1 (6 bases). V was clipped by 5 bases and J by 1 base, with 8 bases between them. Germline CDR1 SGHAT, CDR2 FQDESV (reference sequence). The CDR3 loop spans 13 amino acids.

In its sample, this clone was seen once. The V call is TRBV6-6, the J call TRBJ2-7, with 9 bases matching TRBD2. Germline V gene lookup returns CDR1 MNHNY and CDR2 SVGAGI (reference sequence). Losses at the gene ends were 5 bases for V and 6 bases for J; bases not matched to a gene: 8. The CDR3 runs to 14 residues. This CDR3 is CASSPIAGEGEQYF. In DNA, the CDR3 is TGTGCCAGCAGTCCGATAGCGGGAGAAGGCGAGCAGTACTTC.

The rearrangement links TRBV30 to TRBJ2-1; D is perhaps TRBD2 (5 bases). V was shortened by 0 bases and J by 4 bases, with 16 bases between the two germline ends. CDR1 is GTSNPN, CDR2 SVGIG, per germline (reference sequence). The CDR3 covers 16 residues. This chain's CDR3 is CAWSVPVARAYNEQFF. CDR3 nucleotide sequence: TGTGCCTGGAGTGTCCCGGTAGCGAGGGCTTACAATGAGCAGTTCTTC.

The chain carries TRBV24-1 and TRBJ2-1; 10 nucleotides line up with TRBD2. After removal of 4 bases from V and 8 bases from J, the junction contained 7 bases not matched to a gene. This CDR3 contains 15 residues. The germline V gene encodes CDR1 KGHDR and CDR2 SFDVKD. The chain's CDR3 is CATSDRSGRLDEQFF. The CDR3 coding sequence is TGTGCCACCAGTGACCGTAGCGGGAGGTTGGATGAGCAGTTCTTC.

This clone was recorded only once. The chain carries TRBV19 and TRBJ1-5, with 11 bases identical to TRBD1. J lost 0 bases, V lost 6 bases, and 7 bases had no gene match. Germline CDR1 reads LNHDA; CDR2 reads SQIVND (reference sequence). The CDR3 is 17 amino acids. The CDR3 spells CASRPGQGVLSNQPQHF. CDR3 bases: TGTGCCAGTAGGCCGGGACAGGGGGTACTTAGCAATCAGCCCCAGCATTTT.

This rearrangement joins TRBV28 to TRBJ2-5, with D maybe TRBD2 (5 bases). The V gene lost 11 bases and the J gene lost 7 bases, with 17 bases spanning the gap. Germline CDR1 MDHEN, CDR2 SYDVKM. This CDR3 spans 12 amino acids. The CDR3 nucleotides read TGTGCCGTAGCCACCTTAGGAGGGACCCAGTACTTC. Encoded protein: CAVATLGGTQYF.

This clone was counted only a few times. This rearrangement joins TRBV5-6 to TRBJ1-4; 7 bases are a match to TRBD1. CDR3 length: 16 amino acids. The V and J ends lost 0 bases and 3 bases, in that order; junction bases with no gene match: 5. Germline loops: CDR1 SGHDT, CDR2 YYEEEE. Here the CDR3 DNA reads TGTGCCAGCAGCTTGGGTTCCGGGACAGCTAATGAAAAACTGTTTTTT. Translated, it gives CASSLGSGTANEKLFF.

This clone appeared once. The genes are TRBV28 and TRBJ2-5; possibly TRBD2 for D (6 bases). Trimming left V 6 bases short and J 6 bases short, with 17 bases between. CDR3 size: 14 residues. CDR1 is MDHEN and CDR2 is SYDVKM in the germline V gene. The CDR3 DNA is TGTGCCAGCAGCACCCGGGACTTAACCAAGACCCAGTACTTC. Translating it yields CASSTRDLTKTQYF. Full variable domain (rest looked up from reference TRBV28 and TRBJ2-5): DVKVTQSSRYLVKRTGEKVFLECVQDMDHENMFWYRQDPGLGLRLIYFSYDVKMKEKGDIPEGYSVSREKKERFSLILESASTNQTSMYLCASSTRDLTKTQYFGPGTRLLVL.

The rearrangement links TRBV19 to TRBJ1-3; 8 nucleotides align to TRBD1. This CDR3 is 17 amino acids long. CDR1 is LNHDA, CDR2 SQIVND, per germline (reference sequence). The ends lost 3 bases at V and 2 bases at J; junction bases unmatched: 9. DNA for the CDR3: TGTGCCAGTAGTATCGGCGTGAGGACAGGGACTGGAAACACCATATATTTT. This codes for CASSIGVRTGTGNTIYF. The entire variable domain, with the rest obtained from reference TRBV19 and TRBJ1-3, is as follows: DGGITQSPKYLFRKEGQNVTLSCEQNLNHDAMYWYRQDPGQGLRLIYYSQIVNDFQKGDIAEGYSVSREKKESFPLTVTSAQKNPTAFYLCASSIGVRTGTGNTIYFGEGSWLTVV.

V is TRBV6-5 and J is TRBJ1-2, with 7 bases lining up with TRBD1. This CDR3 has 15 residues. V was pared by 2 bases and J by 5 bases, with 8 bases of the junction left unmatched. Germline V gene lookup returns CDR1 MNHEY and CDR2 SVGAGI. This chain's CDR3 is CASSYRQGGPYGYTF. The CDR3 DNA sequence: TGTGCCAGCAGTTACCGACAGGGAGGTCCTTATGGCTACACCTTC.

The CDR3 nucleotides are TGTGCCACCAGTGACCCGAGGCGGAACACCGGGGAGCTGTTTTTT. It translates to CATSDPRRNTGELFF. This chain links TRBV24-1 with TRBJ2-2; D unresolved. Germline V lookup: CDR1 KGHDR, CDR2 SFDVKD. The CDR3 covers 15 residues. V was clipped by 4 bases and J by 1 base, with 9 bases between them.

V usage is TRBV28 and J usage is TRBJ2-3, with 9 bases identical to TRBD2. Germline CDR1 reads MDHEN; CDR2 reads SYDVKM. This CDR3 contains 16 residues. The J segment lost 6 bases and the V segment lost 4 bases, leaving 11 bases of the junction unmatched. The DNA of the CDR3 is TGTGCCAGCAGTTCCTTAGCGGGAGAGCTCACGGATACGCAGTATTTT. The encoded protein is CASSSLAGELTDTQYF.

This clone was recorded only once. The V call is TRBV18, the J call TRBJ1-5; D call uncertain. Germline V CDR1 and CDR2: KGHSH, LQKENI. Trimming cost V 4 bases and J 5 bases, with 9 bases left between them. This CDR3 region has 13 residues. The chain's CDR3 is CASSLTVYQPQHF. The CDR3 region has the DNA TGTGCCAGCTCACTCACAGTTTATCAGCCCCAGCATTTT.

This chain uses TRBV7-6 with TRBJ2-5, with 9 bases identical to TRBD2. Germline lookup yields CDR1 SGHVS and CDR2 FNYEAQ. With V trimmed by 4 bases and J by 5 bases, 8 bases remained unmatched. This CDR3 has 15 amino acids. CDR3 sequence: CASSSLAGTAETQYF. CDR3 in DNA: TGTGCCAGCAGCTCCCTAGCGGGAACGGCGGAGACCCAGTACTTC.

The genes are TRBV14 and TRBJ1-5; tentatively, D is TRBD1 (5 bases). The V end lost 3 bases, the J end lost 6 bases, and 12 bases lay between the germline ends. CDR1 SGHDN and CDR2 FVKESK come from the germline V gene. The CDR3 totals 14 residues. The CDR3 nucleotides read TGTGCCAGCAGCCACGGGGGGGTCGGTCAGCCCCAGCATTTT. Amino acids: CASSHGGVGQPQHF.

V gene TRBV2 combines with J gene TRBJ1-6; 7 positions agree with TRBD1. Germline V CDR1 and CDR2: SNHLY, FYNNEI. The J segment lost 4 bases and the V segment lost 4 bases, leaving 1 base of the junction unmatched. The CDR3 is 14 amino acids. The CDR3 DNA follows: TGTGCCAGCAGTGTGGGACAGTATAATTCACCCCTCCACTTT. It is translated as CASSVGQYNSPLHF.

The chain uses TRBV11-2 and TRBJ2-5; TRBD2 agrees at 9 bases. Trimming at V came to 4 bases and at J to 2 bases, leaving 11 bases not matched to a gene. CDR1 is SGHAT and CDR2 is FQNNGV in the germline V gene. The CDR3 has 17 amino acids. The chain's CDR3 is CASSSIGRLAVQETQYF. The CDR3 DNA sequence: TGTGCCAGCAGCTCAATCGGACGACTAGCGGTACAAGAGACCCAGTACTTC.

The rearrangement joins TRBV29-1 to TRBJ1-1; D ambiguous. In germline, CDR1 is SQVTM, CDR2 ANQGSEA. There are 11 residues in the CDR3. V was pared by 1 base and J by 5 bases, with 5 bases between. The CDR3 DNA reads TGCAGCGTTGAAGGCGGGACTGAAGCTTTCTTT. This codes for CSVEGGTEAFF. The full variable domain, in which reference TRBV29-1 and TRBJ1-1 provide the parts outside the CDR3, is SAVISQKPSRDICQRGTSLTIQCQVDSQVTMMFWYRQQPGQSLTLIATANQGSEATYESGFVIDKFPISRPNLTFSTLTVSNMSPEDSSIYLCSVEGGTEAFFGQGTRLTVV.

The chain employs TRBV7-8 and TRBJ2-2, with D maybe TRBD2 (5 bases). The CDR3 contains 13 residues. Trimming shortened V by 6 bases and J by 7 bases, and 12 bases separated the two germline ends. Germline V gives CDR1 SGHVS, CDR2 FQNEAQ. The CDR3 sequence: CASSFRRGGELFF. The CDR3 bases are TGTGCCAGCAGTTTTCGTCGGGGCGGGGAGCTGTTTTTT.

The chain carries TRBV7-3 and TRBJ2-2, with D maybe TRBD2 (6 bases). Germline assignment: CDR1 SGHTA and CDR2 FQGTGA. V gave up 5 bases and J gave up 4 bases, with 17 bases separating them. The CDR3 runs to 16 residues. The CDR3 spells CASSHSGGLGTGELFF. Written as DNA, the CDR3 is TGTGCCAGCAGCCACAGCGGAGGGTTGGGCACCGGGGAGCTGTTTTTT. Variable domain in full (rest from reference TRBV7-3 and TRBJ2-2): GAGVSQTPSNKVTEKGKYVELRCDPISGHTALYWYRQSLGQGPEFLIYFQGTGAADDSGLPNDRFFAVRPEGSVSTLKIQRTERGDSAVYLCASSHSGGLGTGELFFGEGSRLTVL.

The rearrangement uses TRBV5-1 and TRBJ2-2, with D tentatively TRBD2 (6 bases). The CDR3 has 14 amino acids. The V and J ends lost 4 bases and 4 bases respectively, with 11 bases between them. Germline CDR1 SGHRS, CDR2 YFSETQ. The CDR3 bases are TGCGCCAGCAGCGGGGGACTCCGCACCGGGGAGCTGTTTTTT. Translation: CASSGGLRTGELFF.